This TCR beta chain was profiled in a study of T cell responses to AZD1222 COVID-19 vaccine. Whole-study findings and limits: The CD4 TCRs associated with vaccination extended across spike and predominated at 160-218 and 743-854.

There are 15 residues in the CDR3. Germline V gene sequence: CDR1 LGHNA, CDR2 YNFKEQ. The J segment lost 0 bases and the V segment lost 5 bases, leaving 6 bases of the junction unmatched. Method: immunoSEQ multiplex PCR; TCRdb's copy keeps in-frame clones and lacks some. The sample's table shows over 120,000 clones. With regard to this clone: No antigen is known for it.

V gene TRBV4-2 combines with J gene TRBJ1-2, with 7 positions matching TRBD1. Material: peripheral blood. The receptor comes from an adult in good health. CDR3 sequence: CASSVRQGPNYGYTF. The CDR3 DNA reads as TGTGCCAGCAGCGTGCGACAGGGCCCTAACTATGGCTACACCTTC.